Below are 2 T cell receptor beta chains sequenced from a single sample in a study of neurological immune-mediated disorders. TCRdb re-analysed the 5' RACE reads in MiXCR, keeping a single row per CDR3 protein. The sample has 130,000 or so distinct CDR3 sequences; 3.2% are singletons. The sample consisted of PBMCs. The origin of the receptors is a woman in her 30s with multiple sclerosis.

Details on this clonotype: A much larger clone is a single base away; this may be a read error. The CDR3 DNA reads TGTGCCACCAGTGCCACGGGGGCCCCTACGCAGTATTTT. The encoded protein is CATSATGAPTQYF. The rearrangement links TRBV24-1 to TRBJ2-3; D may be TRBD1 or TRBD2 (6 bases each). V was trimmed by 5 bases and J by 8 bases, leaving 13 bases between them. Germline V gives CDR1 KGHDR, CDR2 SFDVKD. This CDR3 spans 13 amino acids.

This clonotype came up many times. The rearrangement joins TRBV12-3 or TRBV12-4 to TRBJ2-5; 7 bases agree with TRBD2. The CDR3 consists of 14 residues. The V and J ends lost 10 bases and 0 bases, in that order; junction bases with no gene match: 8. The CDR3 reads CATKPGGNQETQYF. CDR3 bases: TGTGCCACCAAACCCGGGGGGAACCAAGAGACCCAGTACTTC.